What follows describes a single T cell receptor beta chain. Its antigen is as yet unknown. The junction departs from germline at one end; a sequencing error may be responsible. Other DNA sequences in this specimen translate into the identical CDR3. Generated by immunoSEQ multiplex PCR, the TCRdb table keeps only in-frame clones and is missing some. The sample includes some 100,000 clones, about 93% of them seen just once. This sample is drawn from a study of T cell responses to AZD1222 COVID-19 vaccine. The CDR3 spans 15 residues. The germline gives CDR1 SQVTM, CDR2 ANQGSEA. Overall study findings and caveats: White British ancestry dominated among donors, who included more females, and clonal diversity was possibly underestimated.

The source is an adult who received the AZD1222 COVID-19 vaccine. The V and J genes are TRBV29-1 and TRBJ2-7, with 13 positions matching TRBD2. The sample was peripheral blood, taken 28 days after the second AZD1222 dose. CDR3 sequence reads: CSVEGGTSGDYEQYF. For the CDR3, the DNA is TGCAGCGTAGAAGGTGGGACTAGCGGGGACTACGAGCAGTACTTC.